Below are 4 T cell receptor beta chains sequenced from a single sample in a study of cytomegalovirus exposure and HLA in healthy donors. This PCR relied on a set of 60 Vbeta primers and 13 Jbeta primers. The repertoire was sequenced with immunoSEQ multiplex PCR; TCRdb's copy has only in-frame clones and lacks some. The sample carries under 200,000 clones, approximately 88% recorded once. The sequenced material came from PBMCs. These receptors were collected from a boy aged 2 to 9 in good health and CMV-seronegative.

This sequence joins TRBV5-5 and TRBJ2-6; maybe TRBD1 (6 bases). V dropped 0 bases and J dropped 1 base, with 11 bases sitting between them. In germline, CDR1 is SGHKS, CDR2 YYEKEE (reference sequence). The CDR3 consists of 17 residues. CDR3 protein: CASSLANRASGANVLTF. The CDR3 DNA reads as TGTGCCAGCAGCTTGGCCAACAGGGCATCTGGGGCCAACGTCCTGACTTTC.

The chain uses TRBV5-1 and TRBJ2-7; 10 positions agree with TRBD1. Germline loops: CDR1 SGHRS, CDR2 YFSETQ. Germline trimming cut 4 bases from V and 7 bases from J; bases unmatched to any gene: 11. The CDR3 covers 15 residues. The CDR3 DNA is TGCGCCAGCAGCGTTGGTTTTCGGGACAGGGGTGAGCAGTACTTC. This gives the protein CASSVGFRDRGEQYF.

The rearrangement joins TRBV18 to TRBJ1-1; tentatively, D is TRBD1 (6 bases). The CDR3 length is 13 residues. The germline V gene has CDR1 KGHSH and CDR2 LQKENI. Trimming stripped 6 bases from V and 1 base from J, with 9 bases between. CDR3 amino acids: CASSPGQNTEAFF. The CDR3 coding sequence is TGTGCCAGCTCGCCGGGACAGAACACTGAAGCTTTCTTT.

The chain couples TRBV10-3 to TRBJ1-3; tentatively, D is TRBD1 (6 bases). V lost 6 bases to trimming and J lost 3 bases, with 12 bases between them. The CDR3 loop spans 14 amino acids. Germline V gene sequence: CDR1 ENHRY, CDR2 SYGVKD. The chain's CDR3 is CAIRDSTFGNTIYF. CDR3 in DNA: TGTGCCATCAGGGACAGTACCTTTGGAAACACCATATATTTT.